Following are 3 T cell receptor beta chains from one sample sequenced in a study of cytomegalovirus exposure and HLA in healthy donors. Assay used: immunoSEQ multiplex PCR; TCRdb lists only in-frame clones, some missing. The sample lists approximately 300,000 clones, about 85% occurring once. The source material was PBMCs. The receptors were gathered from a woman between 25 and 40 years old in good health and CMV-seropositive.

The chain has TRBV25-1 and TRBJ1-1; D call uncertain. Germline loops: CDR1 MGHDK, CDR2 SYGVNS. The CDR3 totals 12 residues. V lost 3 bases, J lost 1 base, and 3 bases lay in between. The CDR3 region has the DNA TGTGCCAGCAGTGAGGGGAACACTGAAGCTTTCTTT. It is translated as CASSEGNTEAFF.

The chain recombines TRBV30 with TRBJ2-3, with a weak D call TRBD2 (5 bases). The CDR3 is made up of 15 amino acids. Germline V gene sequence: CDR1 GTSNPN, CDR2 SVGIG (reference sequence). The germline V and J ends were trimmed by 5 bases and 2 bases, with 17 bases remaining between them. The DNA for the CDR3 is TGTGCCTGGGGATTAAATGTGGGAGTCACAGATACGCAGTATTTT. It codes for CAWGLNVGVTDTQYF.

The chain employs TRBV27 and TRBJ2-1; the match to TRBD2 covers 10 bases. The germline V gene encodes CDR1 MNHEY and CDR2 SMNVEV (reference sequence). The CDR3 extends over 17 amino acids. V lost 2 bases, J lost 5 bases, and 9 bases stayed unmatched. The CDR3 spells CASSLPPWSGGDNEQFF. For the CDR3, the DNA is TGTGCCAGCAGTTTACCCCCGTGGAGCGGGGGGGACAATGAGCAGTTCTTC.